This T cell receptor (beta chain) was recovered during a study of blood T cell repertoires in COVID-19. About the research overall: Specimens from acute and convalescent COVID-19 originated in the United States, Italy and Spain. Sample material is recorded as cDNA or gDNA derived from T cells, B-cell-depleted T cells, or PBMCs.

As handled by the study authors: Quantification of nucleated cells was approximated via reference gene primer amplification. This table comes from immunoSEQ multiplex PCR, and its TCRdb copy is limited to in-frame clones, with some not included. That table supplies the V and J calls and clone size; D and trimming were determined from the DNA. The repertoire holds 200,000 to 300,000 clones, with around four fifths as singletons. Trimming stripped 3 bases from V and 2 bases from J, with 11 bases between. Germline lookup yields CDR1 SQVTM and CDR2 ANQGSEA. CDR3 length: 14 residues. The source material was peripheral blood. This clonotype originated in a woman aged 55-69 years with active or convalescent COVID-19. The chain joins TRBV29-1 to TRBJ2-1; tentatively, D is TRBD1 (5 bases). DNA of the CDR3: TGCAGCGTTGACAGGGTTCGGGCCTACAATGAGCAGTTCTTC. It is translated as CSVDRVRAYNEQFF.